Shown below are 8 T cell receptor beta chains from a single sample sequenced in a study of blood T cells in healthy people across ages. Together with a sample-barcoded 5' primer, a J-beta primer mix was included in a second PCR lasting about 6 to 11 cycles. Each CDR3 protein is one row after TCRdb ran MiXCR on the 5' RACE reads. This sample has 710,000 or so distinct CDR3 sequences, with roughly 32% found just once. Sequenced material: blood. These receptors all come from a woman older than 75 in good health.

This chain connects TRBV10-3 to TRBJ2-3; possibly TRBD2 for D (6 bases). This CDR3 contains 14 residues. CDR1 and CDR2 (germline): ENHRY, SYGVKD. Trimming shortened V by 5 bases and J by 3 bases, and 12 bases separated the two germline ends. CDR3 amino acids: CAISSGLGTDTQYF. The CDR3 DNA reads TGTGCCATCAGTAGCGGGCTTGGAACAGATACGCAGTATTTT.

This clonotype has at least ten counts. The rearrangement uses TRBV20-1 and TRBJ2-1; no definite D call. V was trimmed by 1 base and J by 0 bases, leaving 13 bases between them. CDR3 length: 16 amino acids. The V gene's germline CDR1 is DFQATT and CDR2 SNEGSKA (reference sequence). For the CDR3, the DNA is TGCAGTGCTAGAGTTCCTGGCCGTAGCTCCTACAATGAGCAGTTCTTC. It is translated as CSARVPGRSSYNEQFF.

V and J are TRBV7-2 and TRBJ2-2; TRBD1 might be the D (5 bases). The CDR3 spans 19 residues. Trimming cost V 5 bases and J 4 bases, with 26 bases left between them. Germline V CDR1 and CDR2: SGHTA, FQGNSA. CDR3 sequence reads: CASSPDRRQRRPSTGELFF. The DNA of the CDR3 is TGTGCCAGCAGCCCCGACCGCCGACAGAGACGTCCGAGCACCGGGGAGCTGTTTTTT.

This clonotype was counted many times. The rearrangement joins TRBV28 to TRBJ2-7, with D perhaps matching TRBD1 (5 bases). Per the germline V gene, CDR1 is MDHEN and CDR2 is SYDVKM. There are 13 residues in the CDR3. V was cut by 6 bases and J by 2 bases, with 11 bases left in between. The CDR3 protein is CASSRTYPYEQYF. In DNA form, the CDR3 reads TGTGCCAGCAGCCGGACATACCCCTACGAGCAGTACTTC.

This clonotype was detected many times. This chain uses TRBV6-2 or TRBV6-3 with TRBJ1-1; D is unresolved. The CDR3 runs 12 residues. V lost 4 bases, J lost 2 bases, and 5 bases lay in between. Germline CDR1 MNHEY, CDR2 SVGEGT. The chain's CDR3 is CASSSVNTEAFF. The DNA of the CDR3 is TGTGCCAGCAGTTCGGTTAACACTGAAGCTTTCTTT.

CDR3 amino acids: CASSEERFWGNEQFF. CDR3 nucleotide sequence: TGTGCCAGCAGTGAAGAGCGCTTCTGGGGCAATGAGCAGTTCTTC. The chain combines TRBV2 with TRBJ2-1; unclear D gene. Germline V gene sequence: CDR1 SNHLY, CDR2 FYNNEI. The CDR3 is 15 residues long. V shed 1 base and J shed 6 bases, with 13 bases lying between them.

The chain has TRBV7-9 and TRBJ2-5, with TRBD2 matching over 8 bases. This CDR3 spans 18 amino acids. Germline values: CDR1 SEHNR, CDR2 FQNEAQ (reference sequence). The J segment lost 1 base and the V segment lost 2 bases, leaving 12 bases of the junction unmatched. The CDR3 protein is CASSLPVRLAGFQETQYF. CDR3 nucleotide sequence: TGTGCCAGCAGCTTACCGGTCCGGCTAGCGGGTTTCCAAGAGACCCAGTACTTC.

This chain's CDR3 is CASSLLVARTNTDTQYF. CDR3 in DNA: TGTGCCAGCAGCCTACTCGTGGCCAGGACAAACACAGATACGCAGTATTTT. The rearrangement uses TRBV7-9 and TRBJ2-3; TRBD1 might be the D (5 bases). In germline, CDR1 is SEHNR, CDR2 FQNEAQ (reference sequence). V was clipped by 5 bases and J by 2 bases, with 20 bases between them. The CDR3 sequence is 17 residues long.